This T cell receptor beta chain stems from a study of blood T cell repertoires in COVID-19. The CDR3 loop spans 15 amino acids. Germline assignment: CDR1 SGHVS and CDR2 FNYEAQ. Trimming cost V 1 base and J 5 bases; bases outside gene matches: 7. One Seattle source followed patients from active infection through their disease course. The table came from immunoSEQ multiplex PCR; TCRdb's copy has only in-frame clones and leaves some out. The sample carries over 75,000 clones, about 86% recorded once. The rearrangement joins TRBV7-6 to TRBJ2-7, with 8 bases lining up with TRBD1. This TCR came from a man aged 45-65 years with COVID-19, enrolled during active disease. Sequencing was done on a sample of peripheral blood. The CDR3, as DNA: TGTGCCAGCAGCTTAGTTCCAGGGGGCATGGACGAGCAGTACTTC. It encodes CASSLVPGGMDEQYF.